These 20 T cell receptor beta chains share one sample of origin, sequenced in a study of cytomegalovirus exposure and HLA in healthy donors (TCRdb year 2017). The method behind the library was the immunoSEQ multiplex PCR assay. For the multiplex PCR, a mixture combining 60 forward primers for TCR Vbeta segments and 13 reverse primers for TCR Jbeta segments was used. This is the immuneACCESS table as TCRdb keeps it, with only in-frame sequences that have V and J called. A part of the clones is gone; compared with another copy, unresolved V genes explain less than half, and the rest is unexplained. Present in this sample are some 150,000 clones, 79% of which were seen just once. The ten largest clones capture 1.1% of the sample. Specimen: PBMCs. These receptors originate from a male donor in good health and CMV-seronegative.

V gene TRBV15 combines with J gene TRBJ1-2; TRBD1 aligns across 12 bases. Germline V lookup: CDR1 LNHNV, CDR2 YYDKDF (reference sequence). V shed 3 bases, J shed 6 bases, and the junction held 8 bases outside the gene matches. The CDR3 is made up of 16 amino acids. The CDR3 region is CATSRGGTGGGDGYTF. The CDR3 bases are TGTGCCACCAGCAGGGGAGGGACAGGGGGCGGAGATGGCTACACCTTC.

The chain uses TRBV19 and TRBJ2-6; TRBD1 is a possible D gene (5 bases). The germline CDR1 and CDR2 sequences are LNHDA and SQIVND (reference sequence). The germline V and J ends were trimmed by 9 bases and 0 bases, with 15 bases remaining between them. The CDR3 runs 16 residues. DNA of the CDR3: TGTGCCAGCTCGGCAGGGTTCCTCTCTGGGGCCAACGTCCTGACTTTC. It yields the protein CASSAGFLSGANVLTF.

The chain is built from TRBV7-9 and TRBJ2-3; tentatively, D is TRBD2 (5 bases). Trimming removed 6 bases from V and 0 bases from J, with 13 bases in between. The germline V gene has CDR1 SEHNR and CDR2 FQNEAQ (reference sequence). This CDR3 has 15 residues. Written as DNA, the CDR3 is TGTGCCAGCAGTATAGGAACGGGGAGCACAGATACGCAGTATTTT. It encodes CASSIGTGSTDTQYF.

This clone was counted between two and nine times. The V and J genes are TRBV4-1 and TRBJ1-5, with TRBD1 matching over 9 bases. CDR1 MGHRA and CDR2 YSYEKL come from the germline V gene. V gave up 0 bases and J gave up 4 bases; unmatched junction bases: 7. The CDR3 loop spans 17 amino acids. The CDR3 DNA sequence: TGCGCCAGCAGCCAAGAGGGAACAGGGGGCAGGAATCAGCCCCAGCATTTT. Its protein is CASSQEGTGGRNQPQHF.

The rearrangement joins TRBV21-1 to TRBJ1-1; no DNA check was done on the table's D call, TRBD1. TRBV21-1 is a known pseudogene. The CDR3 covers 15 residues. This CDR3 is CASSTLTGEHTEAFF. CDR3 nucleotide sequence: TGTGCCAGCAGCACCCTGACAGGGGAGCACACTGAAGCTTTCTTT.

The CDR3 DNA reads as TGCGCCAGCAGCCAAGATCGACATAATGAAAAACTGTTTTTT. Its translation is CASSQDRHNEKLFF. This chain joins TRBV4-3 and TRBJ1-4; no clear D. V lost 0 bases, J lost 4 bases, and 6 bases lay in between. The germline gives CDR1 LGHNA, CDR2 YSLEER. The CDR3 extends over 14 amino acids.

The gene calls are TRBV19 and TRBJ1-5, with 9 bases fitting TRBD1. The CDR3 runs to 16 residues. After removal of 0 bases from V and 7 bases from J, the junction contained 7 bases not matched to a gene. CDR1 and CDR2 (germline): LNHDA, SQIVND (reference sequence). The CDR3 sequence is CASSIDRPTGGQPQHF. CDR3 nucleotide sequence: TGTGCCAGTAGTATAGATCGGCCGACAGGGGGGCAGCCCCAGCATTTT. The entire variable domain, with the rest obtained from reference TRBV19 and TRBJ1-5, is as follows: DGGITQSPKYLFRKEGQNVTLSCEQNLNHDAMYWYRQDPGQGLRLIYYSQIVNDFQKGDIAEGYSVSREKKESFPLTVTSAQKNPTAFYLCASSIDRPTGGQPQHFGDGTRLSIL.

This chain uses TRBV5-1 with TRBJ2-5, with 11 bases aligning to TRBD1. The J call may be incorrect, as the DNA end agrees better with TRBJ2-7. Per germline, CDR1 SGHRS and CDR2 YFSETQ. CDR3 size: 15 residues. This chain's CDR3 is CASSSGQGAYNEQYF. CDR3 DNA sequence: TGCGCCAGCAGCTCAGGACAGGGGGCATACAACGAGCAGTACTTC.

CDR3 loop: CASSETGGLYNSPLHF. The CDR3 nucleotides read TGCGCCAGCAGTGAGACAGGGGGCCTTTATAATTCACCCCTCCACTTT. The chain has TRBV10-1 and TRBJ1-6, with TRBD1 matching over 9 bases. CDR1 and CDR2 (germline): WNHNN, SYGVQD (reference sequence). With 2 bases clipped from V and 4 bases from J, the junction kept 3 bases outside the gene matches. This CDR3 is built from 16 residues.

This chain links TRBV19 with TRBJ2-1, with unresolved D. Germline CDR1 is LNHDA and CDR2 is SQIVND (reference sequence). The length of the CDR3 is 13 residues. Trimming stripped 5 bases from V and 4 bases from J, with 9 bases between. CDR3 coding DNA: TGTGCCAGTAGTCCAATTGCGTACAATGAGCAGTTCTTC. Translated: CASSPIAYNEQFF. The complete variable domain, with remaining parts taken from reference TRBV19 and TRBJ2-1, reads DGGITQSPKYLFRKEGQNVTLSCEQNLNHDAMYWYRQDPGQGLRLIYYSQIVNDFQKGDIAEGYSVSREKKESFPLTVTSAQKNPTAFYLCASSPIAYNEQFFGPGTRLTVL.

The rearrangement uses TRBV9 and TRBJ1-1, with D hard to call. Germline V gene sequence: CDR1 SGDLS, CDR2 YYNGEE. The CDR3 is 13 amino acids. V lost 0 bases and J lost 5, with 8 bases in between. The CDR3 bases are TGTGCCAGCAGCGTAGATGAGGTTACTGAAGCTTTCTTT. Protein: CASSVDEVTEAFF.

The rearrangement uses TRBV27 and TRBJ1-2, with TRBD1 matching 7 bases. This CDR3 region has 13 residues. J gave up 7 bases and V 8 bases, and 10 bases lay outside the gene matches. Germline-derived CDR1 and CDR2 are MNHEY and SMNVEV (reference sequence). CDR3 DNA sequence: TGTGCCAGCTCCATGAAGGGGGCCGGTGGCTACACCTTC. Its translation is CASSMKGAGGYTF.

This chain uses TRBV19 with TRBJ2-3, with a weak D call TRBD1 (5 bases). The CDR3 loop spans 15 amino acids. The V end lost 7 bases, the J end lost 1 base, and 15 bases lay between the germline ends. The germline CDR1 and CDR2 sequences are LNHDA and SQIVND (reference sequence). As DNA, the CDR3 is TGTGCCAGTACCATGTCCAGGGTCGGCACAGATACGCAGTATTTT. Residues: CASTMSRVGTDTQYF.

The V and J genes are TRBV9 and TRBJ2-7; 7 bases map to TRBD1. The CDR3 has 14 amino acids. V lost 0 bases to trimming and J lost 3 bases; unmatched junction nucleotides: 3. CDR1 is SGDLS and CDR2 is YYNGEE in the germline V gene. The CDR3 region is CASSVGDRDYEQYF. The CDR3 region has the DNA TGTGCCAGCAGCGTAGGGGACAGAGACTACGAGCAGTACTTC.

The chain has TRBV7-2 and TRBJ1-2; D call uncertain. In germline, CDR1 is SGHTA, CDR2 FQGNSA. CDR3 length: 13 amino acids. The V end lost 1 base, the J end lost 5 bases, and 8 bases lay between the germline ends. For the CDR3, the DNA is TGTGCCAGCAGCTTAGGTCAGATTTATGGCTACACCTTC. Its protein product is CASSLGQIYGYTF.

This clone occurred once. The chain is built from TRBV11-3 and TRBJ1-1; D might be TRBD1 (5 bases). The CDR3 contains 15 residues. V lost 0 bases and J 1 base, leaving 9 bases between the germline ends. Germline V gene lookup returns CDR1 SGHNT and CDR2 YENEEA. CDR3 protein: CASSLDQGKNTEAFF. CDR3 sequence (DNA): TGTGCCAGCAGCTTAGATCAGGGTAAGAACACTGAAGCTTTCTTT.

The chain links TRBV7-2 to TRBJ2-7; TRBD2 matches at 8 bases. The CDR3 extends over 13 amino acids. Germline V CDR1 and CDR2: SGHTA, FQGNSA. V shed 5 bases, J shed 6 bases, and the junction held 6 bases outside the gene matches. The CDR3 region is CASSGGTRGEQYF. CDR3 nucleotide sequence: TGTGCCAGCAGCGGCGGGACTAGGGGCGAGCAGTACTTC. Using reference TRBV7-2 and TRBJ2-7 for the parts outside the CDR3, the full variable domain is GAGVSQSPSNKVTEKGKDVELRCDPISGHTALYWYRQSLGQGLEFLIYFQGNSAPDKSGLPSDRFSAERTGGSVSTLTIQRTQQEDSAVYLCASSGGTRGEQYFGPGTRLTVT.

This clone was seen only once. The CDR3 sequence is CASSQSSFSHLFF. In nucleotides, the CDR3 is TGTGCCAGCAGCCAAAGCTCGTTCTCCCATCTGTTTTTT. The chain employs TRBV11-2 and TRBJ1-4; D ambiguous. Trimming left V 5 bases short and J 14 bases short, with 18 bases between. Germline CDR1 reads SGHAT; CDR2 reads FQNNGV. This CDR3 is 13 amino acids long.

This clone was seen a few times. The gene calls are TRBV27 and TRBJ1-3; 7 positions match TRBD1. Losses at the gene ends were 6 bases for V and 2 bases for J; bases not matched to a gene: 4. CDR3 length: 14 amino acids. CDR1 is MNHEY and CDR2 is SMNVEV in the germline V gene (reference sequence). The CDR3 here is CASRPTGAGNTIYF. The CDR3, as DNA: TGTGCCAGCAGACCAACAGGGGCTGGAAACACCATATATTTT.

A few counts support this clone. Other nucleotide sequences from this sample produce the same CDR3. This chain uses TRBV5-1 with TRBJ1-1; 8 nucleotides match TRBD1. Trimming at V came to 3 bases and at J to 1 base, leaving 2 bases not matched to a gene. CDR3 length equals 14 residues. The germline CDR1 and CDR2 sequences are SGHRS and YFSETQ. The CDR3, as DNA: TGCGCCAGCAGCTCAGGACAGGGGAACACTGAAGCTTTCTTT. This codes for CASSSGQGNTEAFF.